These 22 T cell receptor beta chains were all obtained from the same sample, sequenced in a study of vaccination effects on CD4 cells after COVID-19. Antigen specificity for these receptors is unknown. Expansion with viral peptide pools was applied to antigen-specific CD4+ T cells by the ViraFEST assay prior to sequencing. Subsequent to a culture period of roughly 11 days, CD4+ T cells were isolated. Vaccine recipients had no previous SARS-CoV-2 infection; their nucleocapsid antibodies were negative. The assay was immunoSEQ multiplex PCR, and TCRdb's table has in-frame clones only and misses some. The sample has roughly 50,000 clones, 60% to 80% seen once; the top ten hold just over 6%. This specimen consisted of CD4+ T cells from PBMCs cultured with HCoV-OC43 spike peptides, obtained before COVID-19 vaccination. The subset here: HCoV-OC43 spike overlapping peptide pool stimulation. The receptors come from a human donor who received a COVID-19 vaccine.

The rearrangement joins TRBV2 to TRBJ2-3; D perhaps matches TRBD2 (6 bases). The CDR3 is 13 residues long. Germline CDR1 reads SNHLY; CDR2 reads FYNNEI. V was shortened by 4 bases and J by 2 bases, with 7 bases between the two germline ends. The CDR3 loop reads CASSGGVTDTQYF. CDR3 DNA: TGTGCCAGCAGTGGGGGGGTCACAGATACGCAGTATTTT.

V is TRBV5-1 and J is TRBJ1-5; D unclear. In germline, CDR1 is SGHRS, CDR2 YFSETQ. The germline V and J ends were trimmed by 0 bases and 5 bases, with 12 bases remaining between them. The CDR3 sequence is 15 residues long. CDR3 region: CASSLGGGFDQPQHF. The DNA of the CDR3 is TGCGCCAGCAGCTTGGGGGGAGGGTTCGATCAGCCCCAGCATTTT.

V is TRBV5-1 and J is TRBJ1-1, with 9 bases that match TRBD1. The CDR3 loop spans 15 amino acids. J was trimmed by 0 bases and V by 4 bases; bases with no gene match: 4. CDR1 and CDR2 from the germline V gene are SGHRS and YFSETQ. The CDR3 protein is CASSPGTGMNTEAFF. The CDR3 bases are TGCGCCAGCAGCCCCGGGACAGGGATGAACACTGAAGCTTTCTTT.

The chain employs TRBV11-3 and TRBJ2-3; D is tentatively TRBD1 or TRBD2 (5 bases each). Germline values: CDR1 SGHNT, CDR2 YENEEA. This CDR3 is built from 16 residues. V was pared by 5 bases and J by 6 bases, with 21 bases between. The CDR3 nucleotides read TGTGCCAGCAGCGCAGGGACCGACACCCGGCGGGATACGCAGTATTTT. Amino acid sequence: CASSAGTDTRRDTQYF. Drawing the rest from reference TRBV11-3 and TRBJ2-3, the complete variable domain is EAGVVQSPRYKIIEKKQPVAFWCNPISGHNTLYWYLQNLGQGPELLIRYENEEAVDDSQLPKDRFSAERLKGVDSTLKIQPAELGDSAVYLCASSAGTDTRRDTQYFGPGTRLTVL.

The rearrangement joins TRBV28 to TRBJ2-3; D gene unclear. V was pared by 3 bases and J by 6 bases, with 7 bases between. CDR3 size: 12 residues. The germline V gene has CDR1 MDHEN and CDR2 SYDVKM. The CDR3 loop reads CASSLYGDTQYF. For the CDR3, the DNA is TGTGCCAGCAGTTTGTATGGGGATACGCAGTATTTT.

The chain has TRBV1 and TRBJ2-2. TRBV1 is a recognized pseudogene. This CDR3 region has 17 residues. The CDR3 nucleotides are TGCACCAGCAGCCAAGGACTCGGACGGCGGTCCACCGGGGAGCTGTTTTTT. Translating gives CTSSQGLGRRSTGELFF.

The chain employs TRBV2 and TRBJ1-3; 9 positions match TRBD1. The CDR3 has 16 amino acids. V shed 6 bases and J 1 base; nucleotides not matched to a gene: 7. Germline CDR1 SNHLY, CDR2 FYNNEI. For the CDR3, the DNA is TGTGCCAGCAGAGCGGGGACAGGGAGATCTGGAAACACCATATATTTT. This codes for CASRAGTGRSGNTIYF.

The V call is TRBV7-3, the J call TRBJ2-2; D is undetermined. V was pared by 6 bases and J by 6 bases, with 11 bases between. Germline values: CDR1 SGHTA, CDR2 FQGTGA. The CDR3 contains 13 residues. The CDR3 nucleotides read TGTGCCAGCAGTTCGACGGTACCCGGGGAGCTGTTTTTT. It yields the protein CASSSTVPGELFF. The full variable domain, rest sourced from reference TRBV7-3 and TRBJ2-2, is GAGVSQTPSNKVTEKGKYVELRCDPISGHTALYWYRQSLGQGPEFLIYFQGTGAADDSGLPNDRFFAVRPEGSVSTLKIQRTERGDSAVYLCASSSTVPGELFFGEGSRLTVL.

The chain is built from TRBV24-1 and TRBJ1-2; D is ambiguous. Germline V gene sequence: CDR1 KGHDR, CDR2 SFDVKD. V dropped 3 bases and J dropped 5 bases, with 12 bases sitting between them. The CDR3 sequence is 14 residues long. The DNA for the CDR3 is TGTGCCACCAGTGATGGGCGAAGCCGTTATGGCTACACCTTC. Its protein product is CATSDGRSRYGYTF.

The CDR3 protein is CASSRPGPLAFSSGNTIYF. Written as DNA, the CDR3 is TGCGCCAGCAGCCGTCCGGGACCGCTTGCCTTCAGCTCTGGAAACACCATATATTTT. The V call is TRBV4-1, the J call TRBJ1-3, with TRBD1 as a possible D gene (5 bases). V was pared by 4 bases and J by 0 bases, with 22 bases between. Germline V gene data show CDR1 as MGHRA and CDR2 as YSYEKL. This CDR3 contains 19 residues.

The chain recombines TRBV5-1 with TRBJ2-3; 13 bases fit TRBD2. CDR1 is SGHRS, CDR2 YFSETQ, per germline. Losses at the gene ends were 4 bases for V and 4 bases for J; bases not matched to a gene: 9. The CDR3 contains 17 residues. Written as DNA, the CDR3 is TGCGCCAGCAGCCCGGCGGGGGGGACTAGCGGGGCAGATACGCAGTATTTT. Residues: CASSPAGGTSGADTQYF.

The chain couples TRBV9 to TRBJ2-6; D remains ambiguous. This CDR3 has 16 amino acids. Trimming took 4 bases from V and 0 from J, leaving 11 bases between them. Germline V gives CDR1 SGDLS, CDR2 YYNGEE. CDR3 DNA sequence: TGTGCCAGCAGCCGTAGTGGGAACTCTGGGGCCAACGTCCTGACTTTC. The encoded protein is CASSRSGNSGANVLTF.

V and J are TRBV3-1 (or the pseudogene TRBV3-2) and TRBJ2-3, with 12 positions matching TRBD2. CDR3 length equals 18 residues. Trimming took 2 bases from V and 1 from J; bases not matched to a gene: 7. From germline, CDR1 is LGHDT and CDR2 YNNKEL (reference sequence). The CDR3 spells CASSQLTSGGLRTDTQYF. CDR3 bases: TGTGCCAGCAGCCAATTAACTAGCGGGGGGTTGCGCACAGATACGCAGTATTTT.

The chain's CDR3 is CASSPAGAPGNTIYF. The CDR3 DNA is TGTGCCAGCTCACCGGCCGGGGCGCCTGGAAACACCATATATTTT. The J gene is TRBJ1-3, the V gene TRBV18; D may be TRBD1 (5 bases). The CDR3 is 15 residues long. The V gene lost 3 bases and the J gene lost 2 bases, with 11 bases spanning the gap. Germline V gives CDR1 KGHSH, CDR2 LQKENI.

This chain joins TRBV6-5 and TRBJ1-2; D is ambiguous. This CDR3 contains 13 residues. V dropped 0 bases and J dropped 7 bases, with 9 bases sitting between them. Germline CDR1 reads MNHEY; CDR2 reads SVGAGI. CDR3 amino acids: CASSYSERTGYTF. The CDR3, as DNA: TGTGCCAGCAGTTACTCGGAGAGGACTGGCTACACCTTC.

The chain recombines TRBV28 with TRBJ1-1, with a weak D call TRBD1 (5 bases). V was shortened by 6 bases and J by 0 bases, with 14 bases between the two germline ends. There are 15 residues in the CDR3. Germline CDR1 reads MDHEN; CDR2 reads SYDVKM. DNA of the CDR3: TGTGCCAGCAGCCGGGGAGGAGGGGTGAACACTGAAGCTTTCTTT. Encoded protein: CASSRGGGVNTEAFF.

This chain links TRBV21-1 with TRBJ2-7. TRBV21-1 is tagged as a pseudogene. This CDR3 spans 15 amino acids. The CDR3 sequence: CASSKLGHQSYEQYV. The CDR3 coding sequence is TGTGCCAGCAGCAAACTAGGGCATCAAAGCTACGAGCAGTACGTC.

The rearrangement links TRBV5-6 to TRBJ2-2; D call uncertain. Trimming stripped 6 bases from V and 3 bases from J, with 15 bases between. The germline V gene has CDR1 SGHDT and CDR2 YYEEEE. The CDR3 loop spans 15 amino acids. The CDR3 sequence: CASTYGRHYTGELFF. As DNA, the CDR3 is TGTGCCAGCACCTACGGCCGCCACTACACCGGGGAGCTGTTTTTT. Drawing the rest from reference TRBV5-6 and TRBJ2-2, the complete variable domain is DAGVTQSPTHLIKTRGQQVTLRCSPKSGHDTVSWYQQALGQGPQFIFQYYEEEERQRGNFPDRFSGHQFPNYSSELNVNALLLGDSALYLCASTYGRHYTGELFFGEGSRLTVL.

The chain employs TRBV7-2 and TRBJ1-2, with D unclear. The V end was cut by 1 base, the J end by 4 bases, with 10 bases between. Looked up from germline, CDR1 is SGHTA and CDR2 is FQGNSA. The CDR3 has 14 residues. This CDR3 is CASSLGGSGYGYTF. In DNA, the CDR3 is TGTGCCAGCAGCTTAGGAGGGTCTGGCTATGGCTACACCTTC. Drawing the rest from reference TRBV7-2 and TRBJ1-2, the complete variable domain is GAGVSQSPSNKVTEKGKDVELRCDPISGHTALYWYRQSLGQGLEFLIYFQGNSAPDKSGLPSDRFSAERTGGSVSTLTIQRTQQEDSAVYLCASSLGGSGYGYTFGSGTRLTVV.

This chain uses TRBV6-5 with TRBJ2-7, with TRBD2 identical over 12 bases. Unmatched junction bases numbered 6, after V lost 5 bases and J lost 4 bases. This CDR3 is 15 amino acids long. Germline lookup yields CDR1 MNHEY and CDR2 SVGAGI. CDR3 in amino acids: CASSTSGGPTYEQYV. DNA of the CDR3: TGTGCCAGCAGTACTAGCGGGGGGCCTACTTACGAGCAGTACGTC.

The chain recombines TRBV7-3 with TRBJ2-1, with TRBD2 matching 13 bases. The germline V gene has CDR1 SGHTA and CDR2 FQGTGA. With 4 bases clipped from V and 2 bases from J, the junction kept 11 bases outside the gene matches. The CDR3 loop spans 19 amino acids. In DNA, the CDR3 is TGTGCCAGCAGCTCCCAACCTGCGACTAGCGGGGGGACCTACAATGAGCAGTTCTTC. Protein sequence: CASSSQPATSGGTYNEQFF. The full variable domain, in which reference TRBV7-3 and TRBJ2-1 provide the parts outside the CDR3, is GAGVSQTPSNKVTEKGKYVELRCDPISGHTALYWYRQSLGQGPEFLIYFQGTGAADDSGLPNDRFFAVRPEGSVSTLKIQRTERGDSAVYLCASSSQPATSGGTYNEQFFGPGTRLTVL.

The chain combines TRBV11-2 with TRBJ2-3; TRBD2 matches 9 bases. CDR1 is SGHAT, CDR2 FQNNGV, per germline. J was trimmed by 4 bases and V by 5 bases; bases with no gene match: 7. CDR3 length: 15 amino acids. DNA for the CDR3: TGTGCCAGCAGCCGGATTAGCGGGGGCGCAGATACGCAGTATTTT. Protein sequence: CASSRISGGADTQYF.